A selection of T cell receptor beta chains follows, all from one sample in a study of control samples from healthy donors and cancer patients. The repertoire was sequenced with immunoSEQ multiplex PCR; TCRdb's copy has only in-frame clones and lacks some. The sample has about 140,000 clones; 88% are singletons. The specimen sequenced was blood. Receptors were obtained from a woman in her twenties or thirties in good health. Each CDR3 is given with its conserved first and last residue. A D gene is named only where the DNA matches it firmly.

J gene | V gene | CDR3 length | D gene | CDR3 DNA | CDR3 protein
TRBJ2-7 | TRBV7-8 | 16 | TRBD2 | TGTGCCAGCAGCTTAGCCGGGACTAGCGGGGCCTACGAGCAGTACTTC | CASSLAGTSGAYEQYF
TRBJ2-5 | TRBV20-1 | 15 | TRBD2 | TGCAGTGCTAGTAGCGGGGGGGTGAATATAGAGACCCAGTACTTC | CSASSGGVNIETQYF
TRBJ1-6 | TRBV30 | 14 | TRBD1 | TGTGCCTATGGGGACAGGGGGCATAGTTCACCCCTCCACTTT | CAYGDRGHSSPLHF
TRBJ1-2 | TRBV11-2 | 16 | . | TGTGCCAGCAGCTTGTGGGGATCGGGGATGGACTATGGCTACACCTTC | CASSLWGSGMDYGYTF
TRBJ2-5 | TRBV9 | 15 | . | TGTGCCAGCAGCGTAGATTGGGGGGACCAAGAGACCCAGTACTTC | CASSVDWGDQETQYF
TRBJ1-4 | TRBV20-1 | 12 | . | TGCAGTGCTAGTATCTACGGGAGTTTGCTGTTTTTT | CSASIYGSLLFF
TRBJ2-7 | TRBV6-5 | 15 | TRBD2 | TGTGCCAGCAGTTACGGGGGAGGGAACCACTACGAGCAGTACTTC | CASSYGGGNHYEQYF
TRBJ1-2 | TRBV19 | 12 | TRBD1 | TGTGCCAGTACCAGGGACAGGTCACGCTACACCTTC | CASTRDRSRYTF
TRBJ2-1 | TRBV11-2 | 16 | TRBD2 | TGTGCCAGCAACCCGGGGGGTGGGAGGACGGGGAATGAGCAGTTCTTC | CASNPGGGRTGNEQFF
TRBJ2-7 | TRBV9 | 14 | . | TGTGCCAGCAGCGTAGGGGGCCCCGGGTACGAGCAGTACTTC | CASSVGGPGYEQYF
TRBJ1-3 | TRBV5-5 | 14 | TRBD1 | TGTGCCAGCAGCCTGGGACAGGGTCTCTTCACCATATATTTT | CASSLGQGLFTIYF
TRBJ2-1 | TRBV10-1 | 14 | TRBD2 | TGCGCCAGGGGGCTAGCGGTTAGAGTGTATGAGCAGTTCTTC | CARGLAVRVYEQFF
TRBJ1-2 | TRBV6-1 | 14 | . | TGTGCCAGCAGTGAGTCACGGGATAACTATGGCTACACCTTC | CASSESRDNYGYTF
TRBJ2-3 | TRBV11-1 | 14 | . | TGTGCCAGCAGCTTAGTGTACAGCACAGATACGCAGTATTTT | CASSLVYSTDTQYF
TRBJ1-2 | TRBV5-1 | 15 | . | TGCGCCAGCAGCCGATCTCTCGACTCGGCCTATGGCTACACCTTC | CASSRSLDSAYGYTF
TRBJ2-7 | TRBV4-1 | 16 | TRBD2 | TGCGCCAGCAGCCAACGGACTAGCGGAAGCTCCTACGAGCAGTACTTC | CASSQRTSGSSYEQYF
TRBJ1-2 | TRBV5-6 | 18 | TRBD1 | TGTGCCAGCAGCGGGGGACAGGACCAACTCGAGATATTGGTAGGCTACACCTTC | CASSGGQDQLEILVGYTF